This T cell receptor beta chain derives from a study of human T cells and chemical hapten exposure. About the study: The variation in per-sample TCR yields arose mainly from small differences in pooled library volumes.

Germline CDR1 is MDHEN and CDR2 is SYDVKM. This CDR3 is 14 amino acids long. V lost 6 bases and J lost 6, with 15 bases in between. At least ten counts were recorded for this clonotype. The time point here: pre-sensitization, week 0. Treatment denoted: therapeutic diphenylcyclopropenone sensitization with weekly scalp DPC. TCRdb independently ran MiXCR on the RACE reads; one entry per CDR3 protein. Among tens of thousands of distinct CDR3 sequences listed, 9.6% were seen once. The sequencing used whole blood, collected in connection with sensitization to the hapten diphenylcyclopropenone (DPC). This sequence was found in a woman in her thirties or forties with alopecia areata. Some clones in this sample may be carry-over from other donors' samples. The genes are TRBV28 and TRBJ2-1; tentatively, D is TRBD2 (5 bases). The CDR3 DNA reads as TGTGCCAGCAGCCTCGGACTGAAATCCAATGAGCAGTTCTTC. Translated: CASSLGLKSNEQFF. Full variable domain (rest looked up from reference TRBV28 and TRBJ2-1): DVKVTQSSRYLVKRTGEKVFLECVQDMDHENMFWYRQDPGLGLRLIYFSYDVKMKEKGDIPEGYSVSREKKERFSLILESASTNQTSMYLCASSLGLKSNEQFFGPGTRLTVL.